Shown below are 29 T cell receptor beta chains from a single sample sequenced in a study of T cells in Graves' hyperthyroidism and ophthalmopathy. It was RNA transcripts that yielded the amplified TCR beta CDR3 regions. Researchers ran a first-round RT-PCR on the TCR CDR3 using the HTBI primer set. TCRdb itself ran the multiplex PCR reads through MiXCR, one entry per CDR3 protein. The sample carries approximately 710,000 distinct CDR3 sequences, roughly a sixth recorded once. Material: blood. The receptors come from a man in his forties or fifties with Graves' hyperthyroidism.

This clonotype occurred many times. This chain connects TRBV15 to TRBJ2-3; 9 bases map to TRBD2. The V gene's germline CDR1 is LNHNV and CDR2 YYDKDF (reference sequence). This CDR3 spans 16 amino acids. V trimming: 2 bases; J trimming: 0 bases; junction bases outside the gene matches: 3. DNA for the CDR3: TGTGCCACCAGCAGAATTAGCGGGAGAAGCACAGATACGCAGTATTTT. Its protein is CATSRISGRSTDTQYF.

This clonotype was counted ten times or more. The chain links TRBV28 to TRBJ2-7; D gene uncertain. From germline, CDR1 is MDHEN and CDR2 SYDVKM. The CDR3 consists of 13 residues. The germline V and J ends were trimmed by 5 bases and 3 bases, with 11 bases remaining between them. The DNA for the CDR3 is TGTGCCAGCAGTGAACCGCAAGACTACGAGCAGTACTTC. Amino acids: CASSEPQDYEQYF. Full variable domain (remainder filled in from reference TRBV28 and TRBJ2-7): DVKVTQSSRYLVKRTGEKVFLECVQDMDHENMFWYRQDPGLGLRLIYFSYDVKMKEKGDIPEGYSVSREKKERFSLILESASTNQTSMYLCASSEPQDYEQYFGPGTRLTVT.

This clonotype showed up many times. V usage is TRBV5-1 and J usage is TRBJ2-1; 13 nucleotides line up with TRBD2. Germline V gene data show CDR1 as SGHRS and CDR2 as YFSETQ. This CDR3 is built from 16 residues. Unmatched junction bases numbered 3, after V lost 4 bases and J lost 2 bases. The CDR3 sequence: CASSPLAGGTYNEQFF. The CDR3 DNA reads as TGCGCCAGCAGCCCACTAGCGGGAGGGACCTACAATGAGCAGTTCTTC.

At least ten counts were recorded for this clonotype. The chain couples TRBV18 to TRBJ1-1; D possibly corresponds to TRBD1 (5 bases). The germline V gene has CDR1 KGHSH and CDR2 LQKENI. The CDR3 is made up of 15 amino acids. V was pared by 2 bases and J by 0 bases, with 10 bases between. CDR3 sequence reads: CASSPIEQVNTEAFF. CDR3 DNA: TGTGCCAGCTCACCAATAGAACAGGTGAACACTGAAGCTTTCTTT.

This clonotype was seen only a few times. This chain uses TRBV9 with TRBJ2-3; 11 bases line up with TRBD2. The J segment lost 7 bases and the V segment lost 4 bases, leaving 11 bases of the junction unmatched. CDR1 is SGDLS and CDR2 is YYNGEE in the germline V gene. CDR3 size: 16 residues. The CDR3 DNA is TGTGCCAGCAGCCGCCGACTAGCGGGATCGGAAAATACGCAGTATTTT. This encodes CASSRRLAGSENTQYF.

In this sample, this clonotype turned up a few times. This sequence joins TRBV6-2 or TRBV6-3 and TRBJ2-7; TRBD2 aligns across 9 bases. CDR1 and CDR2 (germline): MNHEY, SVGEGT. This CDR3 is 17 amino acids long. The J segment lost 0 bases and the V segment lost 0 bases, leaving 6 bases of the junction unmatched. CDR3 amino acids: CASSYSGTSGYSYEQYF. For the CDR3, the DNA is TGTGCCAGCAGTTACTCGGGCACTAGCGGGTACTCCTACGAGCAGTACTTC.

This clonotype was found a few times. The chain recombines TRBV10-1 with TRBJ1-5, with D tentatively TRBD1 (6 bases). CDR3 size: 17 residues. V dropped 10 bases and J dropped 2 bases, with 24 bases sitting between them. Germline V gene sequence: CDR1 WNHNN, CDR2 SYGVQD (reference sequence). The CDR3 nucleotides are TGCGCCAACCCGGACAGACCGATTCTAATAGGCAATCAGCCCCAGCATTTT. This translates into CANPDRPILIGNQPQHF.

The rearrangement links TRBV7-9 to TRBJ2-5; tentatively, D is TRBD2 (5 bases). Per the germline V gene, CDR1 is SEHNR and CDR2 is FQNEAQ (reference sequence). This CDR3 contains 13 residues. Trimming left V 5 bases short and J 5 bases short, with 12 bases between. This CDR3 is CASSRGRAETQYF. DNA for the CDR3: TGTGCCAGCAGCCGAGGGCGCGCGGAGACCCAGTACTTC.

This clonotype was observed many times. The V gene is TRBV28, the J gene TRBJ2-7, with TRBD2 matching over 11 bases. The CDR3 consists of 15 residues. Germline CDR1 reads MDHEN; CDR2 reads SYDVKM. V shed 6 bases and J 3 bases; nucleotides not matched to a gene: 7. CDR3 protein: CASSSRLAGLYEQYF. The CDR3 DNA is TGTGCCAGCAGCTCCAGACTAGCGGGACTCTACGAGCAGTACTTC.

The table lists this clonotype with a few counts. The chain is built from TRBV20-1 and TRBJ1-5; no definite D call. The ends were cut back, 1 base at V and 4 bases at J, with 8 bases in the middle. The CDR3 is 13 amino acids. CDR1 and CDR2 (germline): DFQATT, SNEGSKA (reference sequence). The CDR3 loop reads CSARGLRNQPQHF. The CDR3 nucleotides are TGCAGTGCTAGAGGACTCCGGAATCAGCCCCAGCATTTT.

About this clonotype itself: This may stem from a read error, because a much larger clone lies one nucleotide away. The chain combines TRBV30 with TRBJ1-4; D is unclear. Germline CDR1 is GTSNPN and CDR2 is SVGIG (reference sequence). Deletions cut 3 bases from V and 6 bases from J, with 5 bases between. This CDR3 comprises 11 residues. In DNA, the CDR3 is TGTGCCTGGAGAATGGATGAAAAACTGTTTTTT. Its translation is CAWRMDEKLFF. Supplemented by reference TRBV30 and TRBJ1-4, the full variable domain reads SQTIHQWPATLVQPVGSPLSLECTVEGTSNPNLYWYRQAAGRGLQLLFYSVGIGQISSEVPQNLSASRPQDRQFILSSKKLLLSDSGFYLCAWRMDEKLFFGSGTQLSVL.

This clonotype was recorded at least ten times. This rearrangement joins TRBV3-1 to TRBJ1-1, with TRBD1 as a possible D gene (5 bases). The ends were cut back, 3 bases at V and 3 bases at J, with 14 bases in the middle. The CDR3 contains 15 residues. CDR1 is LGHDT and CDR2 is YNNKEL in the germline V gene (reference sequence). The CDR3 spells CASSQEEGMYTEAFF. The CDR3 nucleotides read TGTGCCAGCAGCCAGGAGGAGGGGATGTACACTGAAGCTTTCTTT.

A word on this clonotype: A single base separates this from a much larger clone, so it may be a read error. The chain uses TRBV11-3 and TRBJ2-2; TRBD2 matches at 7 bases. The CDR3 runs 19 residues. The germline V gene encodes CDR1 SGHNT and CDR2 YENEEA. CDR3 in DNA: TGTGCCAGCAGCTCGCTTGGCGGGAGAATCTACGGTGACACCGGGGAGCCGTTTTTT. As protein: CASSSLGGRIYGDTGEPFF.

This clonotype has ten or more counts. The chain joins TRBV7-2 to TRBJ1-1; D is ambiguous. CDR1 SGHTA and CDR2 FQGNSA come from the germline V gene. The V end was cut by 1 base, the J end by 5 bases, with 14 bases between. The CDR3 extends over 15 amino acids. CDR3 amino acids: CASSLGRGTRTEAFF. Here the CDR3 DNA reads TGTGCCAGCAGCTTAGGTCGGGGTACTAGAACTGAAGCTTTCTTT.

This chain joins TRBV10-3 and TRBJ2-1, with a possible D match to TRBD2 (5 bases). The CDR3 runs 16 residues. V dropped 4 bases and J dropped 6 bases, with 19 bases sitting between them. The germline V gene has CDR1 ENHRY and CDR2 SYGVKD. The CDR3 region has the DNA TGTGCCATCAGTGTTAATTGGGTTAGCGCGACCAATGAGCAGTTCTTC. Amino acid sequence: CAISVNWVSATNEQFF.

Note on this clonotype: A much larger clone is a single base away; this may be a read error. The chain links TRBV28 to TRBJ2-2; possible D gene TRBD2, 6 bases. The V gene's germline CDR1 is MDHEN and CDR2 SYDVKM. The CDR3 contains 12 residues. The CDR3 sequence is CASRTHGGDLFF. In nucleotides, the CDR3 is TGTGCCAGCAGAACTCATGGCGGGGATCTGTTTTTT.

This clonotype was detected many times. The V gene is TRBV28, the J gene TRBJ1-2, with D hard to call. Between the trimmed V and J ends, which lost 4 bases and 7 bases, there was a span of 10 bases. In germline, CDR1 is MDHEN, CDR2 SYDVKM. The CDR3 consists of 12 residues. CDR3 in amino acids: CASSSGRFGYTF. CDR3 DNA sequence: TGTGCCAGCAGTTCCGGCCGCTTTGGCTACACCTTC.

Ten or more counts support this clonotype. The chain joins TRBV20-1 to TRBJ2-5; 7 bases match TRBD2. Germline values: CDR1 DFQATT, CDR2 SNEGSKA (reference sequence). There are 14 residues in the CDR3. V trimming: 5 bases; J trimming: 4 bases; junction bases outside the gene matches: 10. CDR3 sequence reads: CSAQQPGGRETQYF. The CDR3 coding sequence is TGCAGTGCTCAACAACCGGGGGGACGAGAGACCCAGTACTTC.

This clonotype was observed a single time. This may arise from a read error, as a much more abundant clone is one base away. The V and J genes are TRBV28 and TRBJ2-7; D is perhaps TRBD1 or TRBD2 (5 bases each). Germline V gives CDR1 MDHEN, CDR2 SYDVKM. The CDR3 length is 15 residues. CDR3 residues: CAGSLGQGAPYEQYF. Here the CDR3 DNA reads TGTGCCGGCAGTTTAGGCCAGGGAGCTCCATACGAGCAGTACTTC.

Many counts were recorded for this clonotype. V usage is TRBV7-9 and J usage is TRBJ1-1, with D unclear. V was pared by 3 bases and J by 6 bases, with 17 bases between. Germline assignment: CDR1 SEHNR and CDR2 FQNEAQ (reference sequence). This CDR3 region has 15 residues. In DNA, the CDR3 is TGTGCCAGCAGCTTGCAGGTGGAGGCCAGCGCTGAAGCTTTCTTT. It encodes CASSLQVEASAEAFF. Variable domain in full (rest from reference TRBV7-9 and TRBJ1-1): DTGVSQNPRHKITKRGQNVTFRCDPISEHNRLYWYRQTLGQGPEFLTYFQNEAQLEKSRLLSDRFSAERPKGSFSTLEIQRTEQGDSAMYLCASSLQVEASAEAFFGQGTRLTVV.

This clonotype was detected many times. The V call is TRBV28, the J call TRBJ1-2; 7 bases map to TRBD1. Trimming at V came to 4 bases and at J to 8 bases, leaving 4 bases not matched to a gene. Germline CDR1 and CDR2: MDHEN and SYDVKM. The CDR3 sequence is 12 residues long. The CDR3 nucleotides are TGTGCCAGCAGTTCTACAGGGGTCGGCTACACCTTC. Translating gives CASSSTGVGYTF.

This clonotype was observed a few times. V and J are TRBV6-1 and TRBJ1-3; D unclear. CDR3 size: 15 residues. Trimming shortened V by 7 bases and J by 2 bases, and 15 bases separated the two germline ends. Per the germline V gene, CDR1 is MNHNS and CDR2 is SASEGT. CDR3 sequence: CASTRRAEPGNTIYF. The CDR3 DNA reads TGTGCCAGCACTAGACGGGCAGAGCCTGGAAACACCATATATTTT.

The CDR3 is CASSLTTGDTQYF. The CDR3 bases are TGTGCCAGCAGCTTGACCACAGGGGATACGCAGTATTTT. The V and J genes are TRBV5-8 and TRBJ2-3, with TRBD1 as a possible D gene (6 bases). V was cut by 1 base and J by 6 bases, with 9 bases left in between. The germline V gene encodes CDR1 SGHTS and CDR2 YDEGEE. This CDR3 is built from 13 residues.

CDR3 sequence (DNA): TGCGCCAGCAGCCAGAGGACAGCGTTGAACACTGAAGCTTTCTTT. Translation gives CASSQRTALNTEAFF. This sequence joins TRBV4-1 and TRBJ1-1, with D possibly TRBD1 on 6 matching bases. The CDR3 contains 15 residues. CDR1 MGHRA and CDR2 YSYEKL come from the germline V gene. V was pared by 3 bases and J by 0 bases, with 11 bases between.

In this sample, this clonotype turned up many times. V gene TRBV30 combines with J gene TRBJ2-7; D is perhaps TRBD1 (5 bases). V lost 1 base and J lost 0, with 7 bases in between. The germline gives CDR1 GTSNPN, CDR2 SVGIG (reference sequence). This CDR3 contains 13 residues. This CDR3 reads CAWSGGPSYEQYF. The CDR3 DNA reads TGTGCCTGGAGTGGGGGCCCCTCCTACGAGCAGTACTTC. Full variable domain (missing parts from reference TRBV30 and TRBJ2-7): SQTIHQWPATLVQPVGSPLSLECTVEGTSNPNLYWYRQAAGRGLQLLFYSVGIGQISSEVPQNLSASRPQDRQFILSSKKLLLSDSGFYLCAWSGGPSYEQYFGPGTRLTVT.

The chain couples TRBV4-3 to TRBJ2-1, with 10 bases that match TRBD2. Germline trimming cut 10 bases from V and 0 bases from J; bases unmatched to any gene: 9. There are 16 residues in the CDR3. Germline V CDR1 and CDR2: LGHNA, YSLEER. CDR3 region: CAINLAGDFSYNEQFF. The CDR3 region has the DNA TGCGCCATCAATCTAGCGGGAGATTTCTCCTACAATGAGCAGTTCTTC.

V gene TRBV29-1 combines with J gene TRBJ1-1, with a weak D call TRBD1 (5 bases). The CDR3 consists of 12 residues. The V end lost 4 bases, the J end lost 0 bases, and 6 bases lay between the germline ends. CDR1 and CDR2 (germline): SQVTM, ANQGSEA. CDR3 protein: CSVGGVNTEAFF. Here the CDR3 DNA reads TGCAGCGTTGGAGGGGTGAACACTGAAGCTTTCTTT.

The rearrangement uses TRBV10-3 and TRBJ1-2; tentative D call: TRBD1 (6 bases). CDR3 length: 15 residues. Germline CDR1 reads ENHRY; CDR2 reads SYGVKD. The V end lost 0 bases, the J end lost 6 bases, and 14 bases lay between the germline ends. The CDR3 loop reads CAISESKQGVNGYTF. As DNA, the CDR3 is TGTGCCATCAGTGAGTCGAAACAGGGAGTCAATGGCTACACCTTC.

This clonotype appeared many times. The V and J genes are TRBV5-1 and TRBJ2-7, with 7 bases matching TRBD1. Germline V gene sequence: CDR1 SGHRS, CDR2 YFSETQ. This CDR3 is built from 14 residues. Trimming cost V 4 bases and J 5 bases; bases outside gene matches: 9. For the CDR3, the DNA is TGCGCCAGCAGCCAAGGACAGGTGATCGACGAGCAGTACTTC. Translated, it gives CASSQGQVIDEQYF.